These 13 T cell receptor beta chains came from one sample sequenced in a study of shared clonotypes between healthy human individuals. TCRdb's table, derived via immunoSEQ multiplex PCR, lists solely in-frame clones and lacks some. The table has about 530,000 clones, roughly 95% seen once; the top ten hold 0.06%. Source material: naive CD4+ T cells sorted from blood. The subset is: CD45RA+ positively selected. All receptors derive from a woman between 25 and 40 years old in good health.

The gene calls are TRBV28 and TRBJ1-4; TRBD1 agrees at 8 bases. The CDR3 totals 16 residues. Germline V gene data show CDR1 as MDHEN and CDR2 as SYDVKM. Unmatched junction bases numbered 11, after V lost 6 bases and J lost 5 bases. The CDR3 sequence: CASRPGQEGKNEKLFF. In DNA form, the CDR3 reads TGTGCCAGCAGACCGGGACAGGAAGGGAAGAATGAAAAACTGTTTTTT.

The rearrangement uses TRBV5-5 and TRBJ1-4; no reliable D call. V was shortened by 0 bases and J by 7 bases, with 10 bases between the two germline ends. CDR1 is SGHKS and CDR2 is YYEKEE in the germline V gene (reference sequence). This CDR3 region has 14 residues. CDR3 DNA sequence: TGTGCCAGCAGCTTGGACGTGCGAGGTGAAAAACTGTTTTTT. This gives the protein CASSLDVRGEKLFF.

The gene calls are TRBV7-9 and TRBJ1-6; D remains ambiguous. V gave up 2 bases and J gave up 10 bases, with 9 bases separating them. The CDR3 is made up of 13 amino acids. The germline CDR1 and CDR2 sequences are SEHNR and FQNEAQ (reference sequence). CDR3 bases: TGTGCCAGCAGCTTAATGGACGGATCACCCCTCCACTTT. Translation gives CASSLMDGSPLHF.

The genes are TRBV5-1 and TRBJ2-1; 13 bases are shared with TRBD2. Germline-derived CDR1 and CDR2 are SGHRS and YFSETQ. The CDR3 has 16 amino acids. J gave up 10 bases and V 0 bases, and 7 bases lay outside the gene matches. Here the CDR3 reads CASSLGLAGGGAEQFF. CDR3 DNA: TGCGCCAGCAGCTTGGGACTAGCGGGAGGAGGGGCCGAGCAGTTCTTC.

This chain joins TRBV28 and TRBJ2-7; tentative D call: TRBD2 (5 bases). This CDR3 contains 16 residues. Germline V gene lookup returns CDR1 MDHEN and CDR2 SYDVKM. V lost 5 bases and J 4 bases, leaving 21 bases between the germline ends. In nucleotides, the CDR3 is TGTGCCAGCAGTACGGGTCGACCCGGAGGCCTTTACGAGCAGTACTTC. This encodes CASSTGRPGGLYEQYF. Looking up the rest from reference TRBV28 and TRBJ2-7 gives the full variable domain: DVKVTQSSRYLVKRTGEKVFLECVQDMDHENMFWYRQDPGLGLRLIYFSYDVKMKEKGDIPEGYSVSREKKERFSLILESASTNQTSMYLCASSTGRPGGLYEQYFGPGTRLTVT.

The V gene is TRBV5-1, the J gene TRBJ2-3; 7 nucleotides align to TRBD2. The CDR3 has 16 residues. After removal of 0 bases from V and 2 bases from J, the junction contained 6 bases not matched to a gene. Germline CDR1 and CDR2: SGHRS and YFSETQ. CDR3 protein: CASSLVGGSDTDTQYF. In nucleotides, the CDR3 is TGCGCCAGCAGCTTGGTTGGCGGGAGCGACACAGATACGCAGTATTTT. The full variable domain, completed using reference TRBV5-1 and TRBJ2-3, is KAGVTQTPRYLIKTRGQQVTLSCSPISGHRSVSWYQQTPGQGLQFLFEYFSETQRNKGNFPGRFSGRQFSNSRSEMNVSTLELGDSALYLCASSLVGGSDTDTQYFGPGTRLTVL.

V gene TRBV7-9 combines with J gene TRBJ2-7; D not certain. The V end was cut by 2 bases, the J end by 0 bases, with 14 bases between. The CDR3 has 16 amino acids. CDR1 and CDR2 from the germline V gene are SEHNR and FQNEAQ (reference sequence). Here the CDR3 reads CASSLLSWAASYEQYF. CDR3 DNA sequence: TGTGCCAGCAGCTTATTATCTTGGGCAGCCTCCTACGAGCAGTACTTC.

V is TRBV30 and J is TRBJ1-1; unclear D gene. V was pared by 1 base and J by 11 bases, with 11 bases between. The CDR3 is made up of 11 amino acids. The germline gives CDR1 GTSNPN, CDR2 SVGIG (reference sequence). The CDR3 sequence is CAWSGSMHAFF. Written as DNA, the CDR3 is TGTGCCTGGAGTGGGTCGATGCACGCTTTCTTT.

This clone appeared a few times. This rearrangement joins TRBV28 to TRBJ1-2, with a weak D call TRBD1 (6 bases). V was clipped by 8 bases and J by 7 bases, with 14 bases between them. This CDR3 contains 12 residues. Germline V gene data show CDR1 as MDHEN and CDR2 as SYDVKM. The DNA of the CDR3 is TGTGCCAGCGCCAAAGGGGGGATTGGCTACACCTTC. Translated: CASAKGGIGYTF.

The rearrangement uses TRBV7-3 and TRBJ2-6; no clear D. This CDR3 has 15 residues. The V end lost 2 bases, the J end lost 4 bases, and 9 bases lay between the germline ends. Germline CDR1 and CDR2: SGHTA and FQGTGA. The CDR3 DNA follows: TGTGCCAGCAGCTTAGCCGGATCCGGGGCCAACGTCCTGACTTTC. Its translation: CASSLAGSGANVLTF.

The CDR3: CASSPGLAVTGELFF. The CDR3 DNA follows: TGCGCCAGCAGCCCCGGACTAGCTGTAACCGGGGAGCTGTTTTTT. The J gene is TRBJ2-2, the V gene TRBV5-1, with TRBD2 matching over 8 bases. The CDR3 covers 15 residues. The ends lost 4 bases at V and 5 bases at J; junction bases unmatched: 7. From germline, CDR1 is SGHRS and CDR2 YFSETQ.

CDR3 sequence: CASSVRVSQPQHF. In DNA, the CDR3 is TGTGCCAGCAGTGTTAGGGTATCACAGCCCCAGCATTTT. The chain has TRBV2 and TRBJ1-5; D is ambiguous. CDR1 SNHLY and CDR2 FYNNEI come from the germline V gene. The V end was cut by 4 bases, the J end by 7 bases, with 11 bases between. The CDR3 runs 13 residues.

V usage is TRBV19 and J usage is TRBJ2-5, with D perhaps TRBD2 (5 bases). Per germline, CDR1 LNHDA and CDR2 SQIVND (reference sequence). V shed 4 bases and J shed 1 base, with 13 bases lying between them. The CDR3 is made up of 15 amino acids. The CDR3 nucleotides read TGTGCCAGTAGTAATGCGGTGACTATCCAAGAGACCCAGTACTTC. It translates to CASSNAVTIQETQYF.